The 9 T cell receptor beta chains below were found in one sample sequenced in a study of OX40 agonist ivuxolimab in advanced cancers. Using immunoSEQ multiplex PCR, the repertoire was profiled, and TCRdb retains in-frame clones only, with some absent. The top ten clones hold around a quarter of a sample with around 26,000 clones, around 81% of them seen once. Source: CD4+ or CD8+ T cells sorted from blood, taken in a trial of the OX40 agonist ivuxolimab. These receptors were collected from an adult with an advanced solid tumor such as melanoma, head and neck, liver or kidney cancer.

This clone was observed many times. This chain uses TRBV4-3 with TRBJ2-7; D is perhaps TRBD2 (6 bases). CDR3 length equals 14 residues. Deletions cut 3 bases from V and 5 bases from J, with 14 bases between. CDR1 is LGHNA, CDR2 YSLEER, per germline. The CDR3 nucleotides are TGCGCCAGCAGCCAGGGGGGTATTTGGGACGAGCAGTACTTC. It is translated as CASSQGGIWDEQYF.

A single count supports this clone. This chain connects TRBV2 to TRBJ2-2; 13 bases agree with TRBD2. Looked up from germline, CDR1 is SNHLY and CDR2 is FYNNEI. There are 16 residues in the CDR3. Trimming took 9 bases from V and 5 from J; bases not matched to a gene: 9. The CDR3 DNA sequence: TGTGCCAGATCAGGACTAGCGGGAGTTGGGACCGGGGAGCTGTTTTTT. Protein: CARSGLAGVGTGELFF.

The table lists this clone with a few counts. This chain links TRBV6-4 with TRBJ1-5, with D unclear. Germline V lookup: CDR1 MRHNA, CDR2 SNTAGT. CDR3 length: 13 residues. Between the trimmed V and J ends, which lost 3 bases and 3 bases, there was a span of 6 bases. The DNA for the CDR3 is TGTGCCAGCAGTGAGAGCGACAATCAGCCCCAGCATTTT. Protein sequence: CASSESDNQPQHF.

Judged by abundance, this clone is medium-sized. This sequence joins TRBV13 and TRBJ2-1; no definite D call. This CDR3 is 13 amino acids long. CDR1 is PRHDT, CDR2 FYEKMQ, per germline (reference sequence). V dropped 7 bases and J dropped 2 bases, with 9 bases sitting between them. For the CDR3, the DNA is TGTGCCAGCACCCCGAGGCCCTACAATGAGCAGTTCTTC. Translated, it gives CASTPRPYNEQFF.

V usage is TRBV5-1 and J usage is TRBJ2-1; D call uncertain. Germline-derived CDR1 and CDR2 are SGHRS and YFSETQ. Trimming pared 2 bases from V and 0 bases from J, leaving 12 bases between. The CDR3 runs 16 residues. The CDR3: CASSLRVPSSYNEQFF. The CDR3, as DNA: TGCGCCAGCAGCTTAAGGGTCCCAAGCTCCTACAATGAGCAGTTCTTC.

This chain uses TRBV29-1 with TRBJ2-1; 9 bases line up with TRBD1. The CDR3 is 16 residues long. Germline V gene lookup returns CDR1 SQVTM and CDR2 ANQGSEA. The junction had 7 bases not matched to a gene; V was cut back by 1 base and J by 3 bases. DNA for the CDR3: TGCAGCGTTGAAGGACGGGACAGGGAACGCTACAATGAGCAGTTCTTC. This translates into CSVEGRDRERYNEQFF.

CDR3 nucleotides: TGTGCCAGCAGCCCGGGACTAGCGGGAAGAGATACGCAGTATTTT. Protein product: CASSPGLAGRDTQYF. The rearrangement links TRBV5-4 to TRBJ2-3, with TRBD2 matching 13 bases. The CDR3 extends over 15 amino acids. Germline loops: CDR1 SGHNT, CDR2 YYREEE (reference sequence). V lost 4 bases and J lost 5; bases outside the gene matches: 4.

This chain connects TRBV5-6 to TRBJ2-1; 15 bases match TRBD2. In germline, CDR1 is SGHDT, CDR2 YYEEEE. V lost 3 bases, J lost 9 bases, and 1 base stayed unmatched. This CDR3 spans 14 amino acids. The CDR3 nucleotides are TGTGCCAGCAGCTCGGGACTAGCGGGGGGTGAGCAGTTCTTC. Translating it yields CASSSGLAGGEQFF. Using reference TRBV5-6 and TRBJ2-1 for the parts outside the CDR3, the full variable domain is DAGVTQSPTHLIKTRGQQVTLRCSPKSGHDTVSWYQQALGQGPQFIFQYYEEEERQRGNFPDRFSGHQFPNYSSELNVNALLLGDSALYLCASSSGLAGGEQFFGPGTRLTVL.

In its sample, this clone was seen once. V gene TRBV7-9 combines with J gene TRBJ2-3; D is uncertain. The CDR3 covers 16 residues. V was clipped by 5 bases and J by 4 bases, with 19 bases between them. Germline loops: CDR1 SEHNR, CDR2 FQNEAQ (reference sequence). CDR3 protein: CASSELGSMDPDTQYF. CDR3 DNA: TGTGCCAGCAGCGAGCTAGGCTCCATGGACCCAGATACGCAGTATTTT.